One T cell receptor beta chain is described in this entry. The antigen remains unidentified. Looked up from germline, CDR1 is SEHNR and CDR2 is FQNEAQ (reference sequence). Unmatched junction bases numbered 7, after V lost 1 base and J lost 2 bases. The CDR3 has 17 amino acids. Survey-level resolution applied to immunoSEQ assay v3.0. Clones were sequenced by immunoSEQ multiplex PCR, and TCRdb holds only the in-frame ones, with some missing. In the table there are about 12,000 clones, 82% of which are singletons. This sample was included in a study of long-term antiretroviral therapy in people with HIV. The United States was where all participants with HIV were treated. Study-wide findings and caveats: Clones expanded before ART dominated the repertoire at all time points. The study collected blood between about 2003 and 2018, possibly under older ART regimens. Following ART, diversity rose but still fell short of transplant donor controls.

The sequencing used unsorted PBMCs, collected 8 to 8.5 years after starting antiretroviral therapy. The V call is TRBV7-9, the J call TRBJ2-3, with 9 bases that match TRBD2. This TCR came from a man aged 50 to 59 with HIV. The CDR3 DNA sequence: TGTGCCAGCAGCTTAGTCCGGACTAGCGAGACCACAGATACGCAGTATTTT. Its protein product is CASSLVRTSETTDTQYF.